This TCR beta chain originates from a study of metastatic and nonmetastatic thyroid tumors. Study summary: Thyroid patients, malignant and benign, had repertoires compared across blood and tumor or nodule tissue.

TCRdb re-clonotyped the PCR reads via MiXCR. Seen here are 30,000 or so clones, over 25% observed once, and the top ten hold 7.8%. This clone was observed at least ten times. Germline CDR1 reads MNHNS; CDR2 reads SASEGT. V gave up 2 bases and J gave up 0 bases, with 8 bases separating them. The CDR3 runs to 15 residues. There were no patients who had received any treatment before thyroid surgery. The sample comprised blood. The chain employs TRBV6-1 and TRBJ1-5, with a tentative D call TRBD1 (6 bases). The source is a female donor with papillary thyroid cancer or a benign thyroid nodule (not recorded which). Some clones in this sample may be carry-over from other donors' samples. CDR3 sequence (DNA): TGTGCCAGCAGTGAACAGGACAGTAGCAATCAGCCCCAGCATTTT. Translation gives CASSEQDSSNQPQHF.